This entry features one TCR beta chain sequence. Many counts were recorded for this clonotype. The antigen it binds to is not known. No base qualities exist here, and no much larger clone lies one base off it. The library was produced with 5' RACE. The reads were generated on an Illumina HiSeq 2000. Template switching introduced a universal primer binding site; the final cDNA contained a unique molecular identifier, enabling accurate counting of TCR cDNA molecules. First-strand cDNA for TCR alpha and beta chains was synthesized from specific primers in the conserved constant-segment region. To control for contamination, every cDNA library was double barcoded, receiving both a SMART-Mk sample barcode and Illumina barcodes. TruSeq adapter sequences along with Illumina sample barcodes were introduced in two successive PCR steps. TCR alpha and beta cDNA libraries were sequenced on the Illumina HiSeq platform with custom primers. The authors' analysis ran thus. MiGEC processed the raw reads to extract unique molecular identifiers, while MiXCR was used to determine the CDR3 positions. For each individual, recombination models were inferred using an EM algorithm with the repgenHMM and IGoR tools. The tcR package in R was used for shared clonotype analysis, with sharing normalized by the product of cloneset sizes. Out-of-frame nonproductive sequences were analyzed to study raw recombination free of thymic and clonal selection effects. TCRdb reanalyzed the raw reads on its own, using fastp at Q25 for trimming and MiXCR for clone calling, and kept in-frame beta chains. Entries are consolidated by CDR3 protein sequence, retaining the most common genes and DNA. The V and J calls were not made by the authors but by TCRdb's processing. For this sample there are approximately 600,000 distinct CDR3 sequences; roughly 9.5% appear just once. The ten largest clones capture approximately 3% of the sample.

Only healthy Caucasian donors were included. The twin cohort consisted of three pairs of female monozygotic twins, all aged roughly 18 to 30 years. RNA for TCR libraries was isolated from peripheral blood mononuclear cells. Taken from the germline V gene, the CDR1 and CDR2 loops are SGHRS and YFSETQ. Including cysteine and phenylalanine, the CDR3 has 14 amino acids. Solely the CDR3 DNA is kept, with 42 bases framed from the first base. The trim is 3 bases for V and 3 bases for J, with a gap of 10 bases between the germline ends. The data were obtained in a study of identical twins (dated by TCRdb to 2016 to 2017). Turning to the overall study: To test whether fetal clonotypes persist, the study used deep sequencing on TCR alpha and beta repertoires from monozygotic twins, unrelated adults of various ages, and cord blood. To rule out contamination, replicate twin experiments were performed at different times with different library preparation protocols.

What the study reported, not specific to this receptor: Conclusions relied on cross-sectional statistical analysis, since the same donors could not be followed over many years. Recombination models systematically underestimated out-of-frame TCR alpha sharing in monozygotic twins but agreed with sharing between unrelated individuals. Fewer insertions were carried by abundant cord blood beta clonotypes; a weaker similar trend was observed in young adult naive repertoires, while no such trend was observed in memory repertoires. Invariant T cells such as MAIT and iNKT could partly confound zero-insertion analyses, though diverse VJ usage argued against this for most clonotypes. Compared with coincidental sharing between unrelated individuals, out-of-frame TCR alpha sequences shared between twins showed an excess of sequences with low generation probability. In beta out-of-frame sequences, excess twin sharing was weaker, because having fewer shared sequences lowered the signal-to-noise ratio.

These same records also appear under a second study, on yellow fever vaccine responses in identical twins. From that second study: The T cell response to vaccination in identical twins was reported by the authors to appear partly convergent and partly personalized. The study precisely tracked vaccine-responding T cell clones in identical twins.

The sequence is built from TRBV5-1 and TRBJ1-5; the D gene is perhaps TRBD1, from 5 matching bases. The sample was PBMCs. This sequence originates from a woman aged 18-29 years in good health. For the CDR3, the sequence is CASSWGGDNQPQHF. The DNA sequence follows: TGCGCCAGCAGCTGGGGCGGGGACAATCAGCCCCAGCATTTT.